The sequence of this T cell receptor beta chain was determined in a study of blood T cell repertoires in COVID-19. TCRdb's copy holds only in-frame clones and misses some; the assay was immunoSEQ multiplex PCR. The sample contains 270,000 or so clones, roughly 90% of which appear only once. The junction had 7 bases not matched to a gene; V was cut back by 3 bases and J by 9 bases. The germline V gene has CDR1 MDHEN and CDR2 SYDVKM. The CDR3 spans 15 residues. The sequence was collected from a woman between 40 and 55 years old who had recovered from COVID-19. The source material was peripheral blood. The V and J genes are TRBV28 and TRBJ2-1, with TRBD2 matching over 11 bases. The CDR3, as DNA: TGTGCCAGCAGTTTTAGCGGGAGGGCCATCCGTGAGCAGTTCTTC. Protein sequence: CASSFSGRAIREQFF.